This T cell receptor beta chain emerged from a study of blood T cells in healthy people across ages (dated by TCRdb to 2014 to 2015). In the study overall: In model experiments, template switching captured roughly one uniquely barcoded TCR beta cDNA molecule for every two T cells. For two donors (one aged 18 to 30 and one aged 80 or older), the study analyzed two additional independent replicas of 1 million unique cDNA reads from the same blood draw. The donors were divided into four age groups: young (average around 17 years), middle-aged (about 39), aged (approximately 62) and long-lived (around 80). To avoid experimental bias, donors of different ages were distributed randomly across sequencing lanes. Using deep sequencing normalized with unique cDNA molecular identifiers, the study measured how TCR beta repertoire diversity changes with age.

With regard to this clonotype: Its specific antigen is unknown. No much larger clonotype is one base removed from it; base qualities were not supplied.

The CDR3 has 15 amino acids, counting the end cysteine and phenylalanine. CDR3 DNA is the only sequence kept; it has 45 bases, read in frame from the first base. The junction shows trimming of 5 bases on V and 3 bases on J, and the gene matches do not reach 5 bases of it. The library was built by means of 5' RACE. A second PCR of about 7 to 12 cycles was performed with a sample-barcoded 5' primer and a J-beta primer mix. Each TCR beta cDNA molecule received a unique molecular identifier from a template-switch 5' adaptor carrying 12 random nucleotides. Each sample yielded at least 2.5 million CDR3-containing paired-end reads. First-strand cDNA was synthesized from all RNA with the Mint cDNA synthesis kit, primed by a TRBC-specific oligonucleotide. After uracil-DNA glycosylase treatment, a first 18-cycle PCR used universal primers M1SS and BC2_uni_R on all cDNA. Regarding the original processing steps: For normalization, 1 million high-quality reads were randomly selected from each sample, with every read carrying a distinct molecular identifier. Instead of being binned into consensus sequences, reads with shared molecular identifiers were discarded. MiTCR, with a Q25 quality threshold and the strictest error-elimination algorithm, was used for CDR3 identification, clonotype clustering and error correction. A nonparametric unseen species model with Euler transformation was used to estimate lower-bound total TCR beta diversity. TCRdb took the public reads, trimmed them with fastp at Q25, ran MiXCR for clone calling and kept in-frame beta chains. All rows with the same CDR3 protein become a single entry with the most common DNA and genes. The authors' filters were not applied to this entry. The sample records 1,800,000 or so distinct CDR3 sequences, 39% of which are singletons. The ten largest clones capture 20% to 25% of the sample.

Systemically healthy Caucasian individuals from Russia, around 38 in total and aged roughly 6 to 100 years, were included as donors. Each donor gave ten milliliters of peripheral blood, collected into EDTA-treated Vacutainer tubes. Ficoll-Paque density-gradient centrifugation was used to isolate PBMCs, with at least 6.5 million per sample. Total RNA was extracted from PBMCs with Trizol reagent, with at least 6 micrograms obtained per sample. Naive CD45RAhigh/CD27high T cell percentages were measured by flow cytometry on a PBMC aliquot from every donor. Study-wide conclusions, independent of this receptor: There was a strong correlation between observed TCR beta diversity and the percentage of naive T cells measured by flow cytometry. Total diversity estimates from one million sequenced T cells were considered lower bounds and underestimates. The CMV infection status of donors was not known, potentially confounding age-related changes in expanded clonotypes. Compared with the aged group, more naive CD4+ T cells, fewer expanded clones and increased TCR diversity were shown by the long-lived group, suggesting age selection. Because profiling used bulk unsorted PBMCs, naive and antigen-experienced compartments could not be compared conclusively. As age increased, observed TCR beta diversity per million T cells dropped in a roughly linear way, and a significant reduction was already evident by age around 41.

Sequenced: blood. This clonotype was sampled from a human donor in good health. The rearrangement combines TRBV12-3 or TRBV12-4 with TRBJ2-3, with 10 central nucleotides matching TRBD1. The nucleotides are TGTGCCAGCAGTGGGGACAGGGGCGCGACAGATACGCAGTATTTT. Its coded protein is CASSGDRGATDTQYF.